This section outlines one T cell receptor (beta chain) sequence together with its context. The target antigen is unknown. V dropped 5 bases and J dropped 8; count of bases not matched to a gene: 9. Per germline, CDR1 MNHEY and CDR2 SMNVEV (reference sequence). The CDR3 runs to 15 residues. Assay used: immunoSEQ multiplex PCR; TCRdb lists only in-frame clones, some missing. The sample has approximately 210,000 clones, roughly 94% seen once. The source of the sample is a study of T cell responses to AZD1222 COVID-19 vaccine. Regarding the study as a whole: White British donors predominated, females outnumbered males, and clonal diversity was possibly underestimated. Spike as a whole was targeted by vaccine-associated CD4 TCRs, dominant at 160-218 and 743-854. Repertoires were collected only later (after the peak T cell response had occurred).

The clonotype comes from an adult who received the MenACWY meningococcal vaccine as a control. This chain joins TRBV27 and TRBJ1-6; TRBD1 matches at 7 bases. Specimen: peripheral blood, collected 28 days after the second dose of the MenACWY control vaccine. DNA of the CDR3: TGTGCCAGCAGTCCCGGTTACAGGGGTGATTCACCCCTCCACTTT. Protein sequence: CASSPGYRGDSPLHF.